The 16 T cell receptor beta chains listed next were all sequenced from one sample in a study of cytomegalovirus exposure and HLA in healthy donors. In the PCR, 60 Vbeta and 13 Jbeta primers were used. Produced via immunoSEQ multiplex PCR; TCRdb's table is partial and in-frame only. The data show 180,000 or so clones, roughly four fifths seen once. Sequenced material: PBMCs. These receptors were collected from a boy younger than 10 in good health and CMV-seronegative.

In regard to this clone: At one boundary the junction diverges from the germline segment, which might be a read error. Other DNA sequences of this sample code for an identical CDR3. The rearrangement links TRBV15 to TRBJ1-5, with D perhaps matching TRBD1 (5 bases). Germline CDR1 and CDR2: LNHNV and YYDKDF (reference sequence). CDR3 size: 15 residues. The CDR3 DNA is TGTGCCACCAGAGCGGTACCGCCGGGGGGTCAGCCCCAACATTTT. Translated, it gives CATRAVPPGGQPQHF. The full variable domain, its missing parts supplied by reference TRBV15 and TRBJ1-5, is DAMVIQNPRYQVTQFGKPVTLSCSQTLNHNVMYWYQQKSSQAPKLLFHYYDKDFNNEADTPDNFQSRRPNTSFCFLDIRSPGLGDTAMYLCATRAVPPGGQPQHFGDGTRLSIL.

The chain couples TRBV2 to TRBJ2-3, with TRBD1 matching over 7 bases. The germline V gene encodes CDR1 SNHLY and CDR2 FYNNEI. The CDR3 length is 14 residues. The J segment lost 2 bases and the V segment lost 6 bases, leaving 5 bases of the junction unmatched. The CDR3 loop reads CASRTGSATDTQYF. The CDR3, as DNA: TGTGCCAGCAGGACAGGGTCCGCCACAGATACGCAGTATTTT.

This clone is a singleton in its sample. The chain uses TRBV15 and TRBJ1-1; D remains ambiguous. The germline V gene has CDR1 LNHNV and CDR2 YYDKDF (reference sequence). V shed 6 bases and J shed 5 bases, with 19 bases lying between them. CDR3 length equals 15 residues. CDR3 in DNA: TGTGCCACCAGGGCACCCGGGGTGGCGGGTACTGAAGCTTTCTTT. It codes for CATRAPGVAGTEAFF. Supplemented by reference TRBV15 and TRBJ1-1, the full variable domain reads DAMVIQNPRYQVTQFGKPVTLSCSQTLNHNVMYWYQQKSSQAPKLLFHYYDKDFNNEADTPDNFQSRRPNTSFCFLDIRSPGLGDTAMYLCATRAPGVAGTEAFFGQGTRLTVV.

This rearrangement joins TRBV21-1 to TRBJ2-2; TRBD2 is taken as the D call from the table, unchecked against the DNA. TRBV21-1 is a known pseudogene. CDR3 length: 15 residues. CDR3 residues: CASSKRGKNTGELFF. The CDR3 nucleotides read TGTGCCAGCAGCAAACGGGGGAAGAACACCGGGGAGCTGTTTTTT.

This clone has just a few counts. The rearrangement joins TRBV25-1 to TRBJ1-2; 7 bases are shared with TRBD1. V dropped 3 bases and J dropped 3; count of bases not matched to a gene: 4. The germline V gene encodes CDR1 MGHDK and CDR2 SYGVNS. The CDR3 has 14 amino acids. The CDR3 protein is CASSDLTGDYGYTF. DNA for the CDR3: TGTGCCAGCAGTGACCTCACAGGGGACTATGGCTACACCTTC.

This clone was recorded only once. The chain uses TRBV5-6 and TRBJ2-2, with TRBD2 as a possible D gene (6 bases). The germline gives CDR1 SGHDT, CDR2 YYEEEE. Trimming took off 3 bases at V and 5 bases at J, with 11 bases between the two ends. The CDR3 is 14 amino acids. The CDR3 sequence: CASSWGETTGELFF. The CDR3 coding sequence is TGTGCCAGCAGCTGGGGGGAGACAACCGGGGAGCTGTTTTTT.

This clone was found once. This chain links TRBV6-5 with TRBJ2-7; D is possibly TRBD2 (5 bases). In germline, CDR1 is MNHEY, CDR2 SVGAGI. The CDR3 is 13 amino acids. V gave up 7 bases and J gave up 4 bases, with 14 bases separating them. For the CDR3, the DNA is TGTGCCAGCACCCTCGGGAAGCGTTACGAGCAGTACTTC. Its protein product is CASTLGKRYEQYF.

This chain uses TRBV2 with TRBJ2-5; D may be TRBD1 (5 bases). The CDR3 contains 12 residues. The V end was cut by 6 bases, the J end by 5 bases, with 10 bases between. Germline CDR1 is SNHLY and CDR2 is FYNNEI. The CDR3 coding sequence is TGTGCCAGCAGGGCAGGGTCCGAGACCCAGTACTTC. Translating gives CASRAGSETQYF.

The chain is built from TRBV19 and TRBJ2-7; 9 nucleotides align to TRBD1. The V gene end was trimmed by 5 bases and the J gene end by 3 bases; junction bases not matched to a gene: 11. CDR3 size: 16 residues. Looked up from germline, CDR1 is LNHDA and CDR2 is SQIVND (reference sequence). The CDR3 DNA sequence: TGTGCCAGTAGTTGGAATAGTGGGACAGGGATCTACGAGCAGTACTTC. Amino acid sequence: CASSWNSGTGIYEQYF. The full variable domain, in which reference TRBV19 and TRBJ2-7 provide the parts outside the CDR3, is DGGITQSPKYLFRKEGQNVTLSCEQNLNHDAMYWYRQDPGQGLRLIYYSQIVNDFQKGDIAEGYSVSREKKESFPLTVTSAQKNPTAFYLCASSWNSGTGIYEQYFGPGTRLTVT.

The gene calls are TRBV15 and TRBJ1-6; D ambiguous. The CDR3 runs 14 residues. Trimming took 0 bases from V and 5 from J, leaving 5 bases between them. Germline-derived CDR1 and CDR2 are LNHNV and YYDKDF (reference sequence). CDR3: CATSRDQDNSPLHF. The CDR3, as DNA: TGTGCCACCAGCAGAGATCAGGATAATTCACCCCTCCACTTT.

The chain is built from TRBV7-6 and TRBJ2-1, with TRBD2 matching over 8 bases. Per the germline V gene, CDR1 is SGHVS and CDR2 is FNYEAQ. This CDR3 has 16 amino acids. V gave up 2 bases and J gave up 6 bases; unmatched junction bases: 9. CDR3 in amino acids: CASSLNGGGPPNEQFF. The CDR3 DNA is TGTGCCAGCAGCTTAAATGGCGGGGGGCCCCCCAATGAGCAGTTCTTC.

This chain joins TRBV5-1 and TRBJ2-7; the D gene is possibly TRBD2 (5 bases). Looked up from germline, CDR1 is SGHRS and CDR2 is YFSETQ. CDR3 length: 13 amino acids. Trimming took 5 bases from V and 2 from J, leaving 11 bases between them. The CDR3 bases are TGCGCCAGCAGGAGGGAGCCCCCCTACGAGCAGTACTTC. It translates to CASRREPPYEQYF.

This chain joins TRBV27 and TRBJ2-1, with 11 bases fitting TRBD2. The CDR3 extends over 15 amino acids. The ends lost 3 bases at V and 4 bases at J; junction bases unmatched: 2. CDR1 is MNHEY and CDR2 is SMNVEV in the germline V gene (reference sequence). The DNA for the CDR3 is TGTGCCAGCAGTTTTGGACTAGCGGGTTACAATGAGCAGTTCTTC. Its protein product is CASSFGLAGYNEQFF.

V gene TRBV6-5 combines with J gene TRBJ2-5; TRBD2 is a possible D gene (5 bases). Germline CDR1 reads MNHEY; CDR2 reads SVGAGI. This CDR3 has 13 residues. V was pared by 4 bases and J by 5 bases, with 11 bases between. The CDR3 sequence: CASSWGVYETQYF. In DNA, the CDR3 is TGTGCCAGCAGTTGGGGAGTTTATGAGACCCAGTACTTC.

This clone is a singleton in its sample. The chain joins TRBV5-4 to TRBJ1-6, with a weak D call TRBD1 (5 bases). In germline, CDR1 is SGHNT, CDR2 YYREEE (reference sequence). V was cut by 0 bases and J by 9 bases, with 16 bases left in between. CDR3 length: 16 residues. CDR3 protein: CASSLEGGTRGSPLHF. CDR3 nucleotides: TGTGCCAGCAGCTTGGAAGGCGGGACGCGGGGTTCACCCCTCCACTTT.

V usage is TRBV2 and J usage is TRBJ1-2, with TRBD1 matching 7 bases. The J segment lost 5 bases and the V segment lost 7 bases, leaving 10 bases of the junction unmatched. CDR3 length: 14 amino acids. Looked up from germline, CDR1 is SNHLY and CDR2 is FYNNEI. CDR3 residues: CASTPGQLVYGYTF. CDR3 DNA: TGTGCCAGCACCCCGGGACAGCTAGTATATGGCTACACCTTC.